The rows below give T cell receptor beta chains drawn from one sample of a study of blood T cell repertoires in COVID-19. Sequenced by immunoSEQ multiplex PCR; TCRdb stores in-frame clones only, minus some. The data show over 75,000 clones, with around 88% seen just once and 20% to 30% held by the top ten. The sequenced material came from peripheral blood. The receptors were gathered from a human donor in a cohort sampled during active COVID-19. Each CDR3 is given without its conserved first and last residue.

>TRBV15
ATSRIWTDRRFTEAF
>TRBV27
ASSSRGSHEQY
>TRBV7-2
ASSFLQGGNTIY
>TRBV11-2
ASSLTPARADTEAF
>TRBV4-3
ASSQEWTGLNYGYT
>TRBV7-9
ASRVDRSTGELF
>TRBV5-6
ASSTGATYNSPLH
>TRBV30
ACPGQGFEKLF
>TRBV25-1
ASSRAGGREEQY
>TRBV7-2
ASSLGSTEAF
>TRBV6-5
ATDRGNTGELF
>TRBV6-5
ASSPRTGRETQY
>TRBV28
ASSFPGAGGNTIY
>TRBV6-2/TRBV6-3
ASSYSGPLAGVETQY
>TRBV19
ASSTRTGNYEQY
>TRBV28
ASSFRGGTEAF
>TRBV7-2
ASSYTGGETQY
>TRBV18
ASSPQMTSGRVNEQF
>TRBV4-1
ASSQDLSRVWTGELF
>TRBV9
ASSSSGVDHPNYGYT
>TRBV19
ASSISRNTEAF
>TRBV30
AWRGGDRVEKLF
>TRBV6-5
ASSYSRGVGYT
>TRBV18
ASSGTSGGQETQY
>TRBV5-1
ASSTGSYQETQY
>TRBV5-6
ASSLEQGARGYT
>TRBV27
ASSSGGGYNEQF
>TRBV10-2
ASSEIQGVEQY
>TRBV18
ASSASGGRNTIY
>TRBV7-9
ASSRDRDEQY
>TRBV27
ASSLVGGRQADTQY
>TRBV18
ASSRGTDSWNSSPLH
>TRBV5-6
ASSLQGVSQPQH
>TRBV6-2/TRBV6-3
ASSYSQLAGKYEQY
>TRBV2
ASSAYSSNIQY
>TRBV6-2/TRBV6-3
ASSRGLAQETQY
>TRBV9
ASSARAGQGYETQY
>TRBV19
ATHLGPSGSYNEQF
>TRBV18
ASSPDYGEQF
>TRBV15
ATSRGVQTGTNSPLH
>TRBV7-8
ASSFGGPKETQY
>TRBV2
ASSPKGGNTGELF
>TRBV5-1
ASTGEGEQY
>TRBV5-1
ASSLVQATDTQY
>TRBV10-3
AISPDSDQPQH
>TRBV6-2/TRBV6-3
ASSWGGSTGELF
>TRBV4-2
ASSLAGEGNEQF
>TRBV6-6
AGQTDSYEQY
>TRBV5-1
ASSIEDTRNTIY
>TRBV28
ASSFPGQGVETQY
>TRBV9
ASSAGPGFLYEQY
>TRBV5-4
ASSTGADQPQH
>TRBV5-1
ASRIFGSGTDTQY
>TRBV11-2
ASSLGGLNSLISYNEQF
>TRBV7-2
ASSPRVLGHGYT
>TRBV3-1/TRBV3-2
ASSQDGRANQPQH
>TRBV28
ASSRLTGAAYNEQF
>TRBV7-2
ASSFRLAGGTETQY
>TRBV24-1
ATSGGRIDQPQH
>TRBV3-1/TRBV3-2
ASSPLPPRDTEAF